This record concerns one TCR beta chain sequence. Other nucleotide sequences from this sample produce the same CDR3. The data are from a study of shared clonotypes between healthy human individuals. The method was immunoSEQ multiplex PCR; TCRdb's version includes in-frame clones alone and lacks a portion of them. Of around 2,000,000 clones listed, around 96% are singletons. Naive CD8 cells were CD45RO-negative, positively selected for CCR7, excluding terminally differentiated effector memory CD45RA+ cells. The TCR was taken from a man aged 18 to 29 in good health. Sequencing used naive CD8+ T cells sorted from blood.

The CDR3 nucleotides are TGTGCCAGCAGCCCCCCGGGATTCTATGGCTACACCTTC. Its protein is CASSPPGFYGYTF. V usage is TRBV7-9 and J usage is TRBJ1-2, with unresolved D. The germline gives CDR1 SEHNR, CDR2 FQNEAQ (reference sequence). The ends were cut back, 5 bases at V and 4 bases at J, with 11 bases in the middle. This CDR3 has 13 residues.